The sequence of this T cell receptor beta chain was determined in a study of control samples from healthy donors and cancer patients (dated by TCRdb to 2018 to 2021). The germline V gene provides CDR1 ENHRY and CDR2 SYGVKD. The junction shows trimming of 4 bases on V and 2 bases on J, and the gene matches do not reach 11 bases of it. From the cysteine through the phenylalanine, the CDR3 covers 17 amino acids. The CDR3 DNA has 51 bases and is translated from base 1. Notes on this clone: It lacks a known antigen. There are no base qualities to consult, and no much larger clone falls within one base.

The library was built by means of the immunoSEQ multiplex PCR assay. This is the immuneACCESS table as TCRdb keeps it, with only in-frame sequences that have V and J called. A part of the clones is gone; compared with another copy, unresolved V genes explain less than half, and the rest is unexplained. The sample table contains about 150,000 clones; only one count was recorded for 80% to 95% of them. The ten top clones hold approximately 5.7% of the sample. The material sequenced was blood. The receptor was isolated from a man aged 18-30 years in good health. The V and J segments used are TRBV10-3 and TRBJ2-3, and TRBD2 matches 8 of the central bases. The DNA sequence reads TGTGCCATCAGTGCACGGGGGGGCCCCGGTTCCACAGATACGCAGTATTTT. Its translation is CAISARGGPGSTDTQYF.